The T cell receptor (beta chain) under discussion was sequenced for a study of blood T cell repertoires in COVID-19. At the level of the study: Sites across the United States, Italy and Spain contributed samples from acute and convalescent COVID-19. In each case, the material was cDNA or gDNA derived from T cells, B-cell-depleted T cells, or PBMCs.

Germline CDR1 SNHLY, CDR2 FYNNEI. V was cut by 1 base and J by 6 bases, with 3 bases left in between. The CDR3 is 11 amino acids. In the original processing: Amplification with reference gene primers provided the estimates of nucleated cell counts. Method: immunoSEQ multiplex PCR; TCRdb's copy keeps in-frame clones and lacks some. The DNA was the basis for D and trimming; V, J and clone size are from that table. This repertoire shows some 220,000 clones, around 80% found once; its top ten account for 10% to 15%. This clone was observed a handful of times. This chain links TRBV2 with TRBJ2-5; D remains unclear. The receptor's source is a human donor in a cohort sampled during active COVID-19. The material sequenced was peripheral blood. The CDR3 loop is CASSEVKTQYF. In DNA, the CDR3 is TGTGCCAGCAGTGAAGTCAAGACCCAGTACTTC.